Listed here is a single T cell receptor (beta chain). The data originate from a study of blood T cell repertoires in COVID-19. Study details: Collection of acute and convalescent COVID-19 samples took place in the United States, Italy and Spain. T cells, B-cell-depleted T cells, or PBMCs provided the cDNA or gDNA that served as material.

Germline V gene sequence: CDR1 SQVTM, CDR2 ANQGSEA. CDR3 length: 15 amino acids. Trimming took 8 bases from V and 4 from J, leaving 21 bases between them. Per the original methods: Estimation of nucleated cell counts was performed using reference gene primer amplification. TCRdb's copy holds only in-frame clones and misses some; the assay was immunoSEQ multiplex PCR. V, J and clone size derive from that table, while D and trimming were established from the DNA sequence. The table shows about 300,000 clones, with roughly 88% occurring only once. Sequences were obtained from peripheral blood. The clonotype was recovered from a woman between 25 and 40 years old who had recovered from COVID-19. The chain combines TRBV29-1 with TRBJ2-1; D may be TRBD1 (6 bases). The CDR3 loop reads CSSTSSGTSYNEQFF. The CDR3 DNA sequence: TGCAGCTCGACCTCCTCAGGGACAAGTTACAATGAGCAGTTCTTC.